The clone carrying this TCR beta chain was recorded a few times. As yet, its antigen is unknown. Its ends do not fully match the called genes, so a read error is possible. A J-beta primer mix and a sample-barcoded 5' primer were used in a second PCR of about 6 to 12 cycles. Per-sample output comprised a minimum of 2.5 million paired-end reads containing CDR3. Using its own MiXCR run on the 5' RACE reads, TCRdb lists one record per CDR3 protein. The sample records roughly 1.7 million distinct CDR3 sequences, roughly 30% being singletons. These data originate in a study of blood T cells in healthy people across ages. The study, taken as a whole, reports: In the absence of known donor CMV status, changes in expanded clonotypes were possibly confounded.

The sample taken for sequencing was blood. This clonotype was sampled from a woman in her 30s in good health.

CDR3 region: CACSLAISSYNEQFF. In nucleotides, the CDR3 is TGTGCCTGCAGCTTAGCTATTAGCTCCTACAATGAGCAGTTCTTC. The rearrangement uses TRBV7-9 and TRBJ2-1; no clear D. This CDR3 comprises 15 residues. Germline loops: CDR1 SEHNR, CDR2 FQNEAQ (reference sequence).